Included here is one TCR beta chain sequence, with context. This clonotype was counted ten times or more. The antigen this receptor binds is unknown. No base quality information exists; no much larger clone differs at one position. TCR beta CDR3 regions were amplified from RNA transcripts. The first round of RT-PCR for the TCR CDR3 was performed with the HTBI primer set and the Qiagen OneStep RT-PCR kit. A second multiplex PCR round built the libraries, followed by size selection and purification. Paired-end sequencing of the libraries was performed with 100 bp reads on an Illumina HiSeq2000. Turning to the authors' computational methods: SOAPnuke was used to process the raw data, with reads discarded if the reads contained adapters or uncalled bases, had a mean Phred below 15, or lacked an exact constant-primer or identifier match. COPE v1.2.5 was used to merge high-quality paired reads, and clonotypes were defined as unique nucleotide sequences. MiTCR v1.1 was used to align clonotypes to the IMGT TRBV, TRBD and TRBJ reference segments. The analysis included only V-J combinations with a frequency above 0.0001, which together covered approximately 99% of the repertoires. The TCS score was defined as the ratio of F50 (clonal expansion) to E x V (chaos), calculated using BLOSUM62-based TCRdist between CDR3 peptides within each V-J. Welch's t-statistics and random forest reduced around 510 V-J features to some 14, which were used in a naive Bayes classifier (R e1071). TCRdb reprocessed the public reads (quality trimming at Q25 with fastp, clone calling with MiXCR) and kept in-frame beta chains. Under each unique CDR3 protein, matching rows form one entry showing the most common genes and DNA. The V and J calls, along with clone size, are taken from TCRdb and not from the paper's own processing. The sample table shows around 240,000 distinct CDR3 sequences, and 15% to 20% are seen once. Jointly, the top ten make up 28% of the sample.

The germline V end is reduced by 2 bases and the J end by 6 bases; junction bases left unmatched: 5. As encoded in the germline V gene, CDR1 is SGHRS while CDR2 is YFSETQ. The CDR3 has 14 amino acids, counting the end cysteine and phenylalanine. Only the CDR3 region is kept as DNA, spanning 42 bases read in frame from base 1. The sample originates from a study of T cells in Graves' hyperthyroidism and ophthalmopathy (dated 2019 in TCRdb). In the study overall: Peripheral blood was collected at initial diagnosis, before any treatment. Prospective prediction of ophthalmopathy was tested in an independent validation cohort consisting of 18 to 20 hyperthyroidism patients and around 17 patients who later progressed to ophthalmopathy. Thyroid tissue and blood T-cell repertoires from about 6 Graves' hyperthyroidism patients were also compared in the study. The paper reports TCR Vbeta CDR3 sequencing of some 140 peripheral blood samples: around 45 ophthalmopathy, fewer than 80 hyperthyroidism and approximately 17 progressor patients. The approximately 100 discovery patients were divided at random into training and test sets in a 7:3 ratio. A discovery cohort of about a hundred patients, about 40 with Graves' ophthalmopathy and 57 with stable Graves' hyperthyroidism, was used to find distinguishing TCR V-J signatures. After sampling, hyperthyroidism patients received methimazole starting at 30 mg daily, and ophthalmopathy patients received high-dose intravenous methylprednisolone.

Ophthalmopathy patients had moderately to severely active disease, with a Clinical Activity Score of 3 or more, a NOSPECS grade of 4 or more, and a disease duration of less than 3 months. Any patient with an uncontrolled infection, another autoimmune disease, pregnancy or lactation was excluded. Diagnoses relied on clinical symptoms, serum thyroxine and TRAb, thyroid ultrasound and orbital computed tomography. PBMCs were isolated from 8 to 10 ml of fresh peripheral blood by Ficoll-Paque density gradient centrifugation. Total RNA was extracted with Trizol reagent, and quality was checked on an Agilent 2100 Bioanalyzer. Overall study results and their limits: A 13 V-J signature model separated ophthalmopathy from stable hyperthyroidism, with 87.88% sensitivity and roughly 82% specificity in cross-validation and 80%/75% in testing. In validation, the model predicted progression to ophthalmopathy a median of approximately 6.3 months before onset, with about 71% sensitivity and about 72% specificity. Most expanded thyroid clonotypes (frequency above 0.001) were also found in blood, which suggests that blood repertoires may mirror thyroid immune responses. Sample size was not statistically predetermined, and investigators were not blinded to group allocation.

This sequence was found in a woman aged 18 to 35 with Graves' ophthalmopathy. The source material was blood. Here the chain combines TRBV5-1 and TRBJ2-7; the central 10 bases match TRBD1. The DNA reads as follows: TGCGCCAGCAGCTTTGGGACAGGGGAGGTCGAGCAGTACTTC. This sequence encodes CASSFGTGEVEQYF. The full variable domain, completed from the reference TRBV5-1 and TRBJ2-7 proteins outside the CDR3, reads KAGVTQTPRYLIKTRGQQVTLSCSPISGHRSVSWYQQTPGQGLQFLFEYFSETQRNKGNFPGRFSGRQFSNSRSEMNVSTLELGDSALYLCASSFGTGEVEQYFGPGTRLTVT.